A single sample gave rise to the 2 T cell receptor beta chains below, sequenced in a study of T cell repertoires in cytomegalovirus infection. Via MiXCR, TCRdb re-called the reads, giving one row per CDR3 protein. The sample contains 700,000 to 950,000 distinct CDR3 sequences, about 30% of which appear only once. Their cognate antigens are unknown. Source: cultured CD8+ T cells from PBMCs, taken from culture after CMV antigen stimulation. Every receptor here comes from a human donor in good health (CMV status not recorded). Some clones in this sample may be carry-over from other donors' samples.

As DNA, the CDR3 is TGTGCCAGCAGTGAAAAGTCTCCCCGAGATGCAACTAATGAAAAACTGTTTTTT. It translates to CASSEKSPRDATNEKLFF. The gene calls are TRBV2 and TRBJ1-4; no reliable D call. CDR1 is SNHLY, CDR2 FYNNEI, per germline. There are 18 residues in the CDR3. V lost 2 bases and J 0 bases, leaving 16 bases between the germline ends.

V is TRBV3-1 and J is TRBJ2-5; D is uncertain. Germline-derived CDR1 and CDR2 are LGHDT and YNNKEL (reference sequence). CDR3 length: 16 amino acids. The V and J ends lost 3 bases and 1 base respectively, with 15 bases between them. CDR3 bases: TGTGCCAGCAGCCAGTTTCCATCGGGCGGCCAAGAGACCCAGTACTTC. Amino acid sequence: CASSQFPSGGQETQYF.